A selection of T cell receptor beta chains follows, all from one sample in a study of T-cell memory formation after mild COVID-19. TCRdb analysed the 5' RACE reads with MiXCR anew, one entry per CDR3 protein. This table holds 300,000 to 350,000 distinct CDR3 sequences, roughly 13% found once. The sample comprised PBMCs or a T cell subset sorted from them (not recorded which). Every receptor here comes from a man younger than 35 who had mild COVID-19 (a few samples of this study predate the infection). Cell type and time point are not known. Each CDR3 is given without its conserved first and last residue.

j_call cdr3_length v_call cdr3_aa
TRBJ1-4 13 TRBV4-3 ASSLQGLVNEKLF
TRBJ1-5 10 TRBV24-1 ATSDGAQPQH
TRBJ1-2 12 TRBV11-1 ASSYQGGGSGYT
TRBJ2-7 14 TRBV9 ASSASERGAVYEQY
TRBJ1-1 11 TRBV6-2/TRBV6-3 ASTPFISAEAF
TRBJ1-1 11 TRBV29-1 SGYKLMNTEAF
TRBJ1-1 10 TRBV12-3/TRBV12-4 ASSSSSTEAF
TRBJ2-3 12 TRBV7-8 ASSHEQGRRSQY
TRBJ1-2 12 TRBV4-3 ASSQDIRPDGYT
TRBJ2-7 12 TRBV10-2 ASSESDPLYEQY
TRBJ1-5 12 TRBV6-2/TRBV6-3 ATGIGASNQPQH
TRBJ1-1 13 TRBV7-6 ASSSMSGWNTEAF
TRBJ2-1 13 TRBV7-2 ASSWGGAQWNEQF
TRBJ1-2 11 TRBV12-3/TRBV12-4 ASSWGDGYGYT
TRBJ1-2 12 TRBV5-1 ASSFRDRTYGYT
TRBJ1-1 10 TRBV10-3 AISERYTEAF
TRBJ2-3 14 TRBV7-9 ASSLLASGETDTQY
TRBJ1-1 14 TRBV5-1 ASSFLMTALNTEAF
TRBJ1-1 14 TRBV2 ASSEARQIGGTEAF
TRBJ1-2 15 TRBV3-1 ASSHITYRQTNYGYT
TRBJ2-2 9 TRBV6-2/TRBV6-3 ASTVDGELF
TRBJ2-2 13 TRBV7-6 ASSPRGVNTGELF
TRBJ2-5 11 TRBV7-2 ASSLAGAGTQY
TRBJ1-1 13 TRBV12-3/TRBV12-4 ASTNHGGMNTEAF
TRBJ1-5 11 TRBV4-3 ASSQMRGQPQH
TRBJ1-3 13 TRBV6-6 ASSLLHFSGNTIY
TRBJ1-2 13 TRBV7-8 ASSLVEGQPYGYT
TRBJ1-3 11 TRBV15 ATSRDRGGTIY
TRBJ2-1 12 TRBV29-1 SALGVPPYNEQF
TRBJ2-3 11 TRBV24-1 ATSDGAGDTQY
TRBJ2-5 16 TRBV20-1 SARAFGSRGGFGETQY
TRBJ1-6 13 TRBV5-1 ASSLDGAFGSPLH
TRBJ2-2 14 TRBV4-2 ASSQDAGTLTGELF
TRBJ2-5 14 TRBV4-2 ASSQARSGGEETQY
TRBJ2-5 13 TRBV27 ASSLGAIGGETQY
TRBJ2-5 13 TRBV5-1 ASSFGLAGAETQY
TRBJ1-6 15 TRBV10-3 AISESATGTVNSPLH
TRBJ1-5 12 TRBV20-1 SASYSYSNQPQH
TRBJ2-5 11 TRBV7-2 ATSVRGTETQY
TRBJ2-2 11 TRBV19 ASSGLFTGELF
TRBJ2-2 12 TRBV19 ASSTSTDTGELF
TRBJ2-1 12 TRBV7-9 ASSSGKGYNEQF
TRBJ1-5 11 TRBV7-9 ASSPYREQPQH
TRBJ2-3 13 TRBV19 ASSIGQGDADTQY
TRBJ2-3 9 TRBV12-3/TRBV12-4 ASSARGTQY
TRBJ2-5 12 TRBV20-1 SARDGRPQETQY
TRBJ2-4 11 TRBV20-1 SARLGVKNIQY
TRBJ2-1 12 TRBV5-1 ASSGGLSYNEQF
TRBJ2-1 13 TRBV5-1 ASSLDSGSYNEQF
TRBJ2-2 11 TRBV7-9 ASSWAGTGELF